This note documents a single T cell receptor (beta chain) sequence. The TCRbeta library was prepared with unique molecular identifiers. TCRdb ran MiXCR on the PCR reads and lists one entry per CDR3 protein. The sample holds some 550,000 distinct CDR3 sequences, approximately 16% seen once. This entry belongs to a study of T-cell reconstitution after alpha-beta-depleted transplantation in children. V was shortened by 0 bases and J by 1 base, with 7 bases between the two germline ends. This CDR3 spans 14 amino acids. Looked up from germline, CDR1 is SGHKS and CDR2 is YYEKEE (reference sequence). The origin of this receptor is a human donor who donated a stem cell graft to a child with acute lymphoblastic leukemia. The sequencing used PBMCs from the stem cell graft donor, collected from the stem cell graft. V is TRBV5-5 and J is TRBJ2-5; D is uncertain. The CDR3 is CASSLVNSQETQYF. CDR3 nucleotides: TGTGCCAGCAGCTTGGTTAACAGCCAAGAGACCCAGTACTTC. Filled out from reference TRBV5-5 and TRBJ2-5, the complete variable domain reads DAGVTQSPTHLIKTRGQQVTLRCSPISGHKSVSWYQQVLGQGPQFIFQYYEKEERGRGNFPDRFSARQFPNYSSELNVNALLLGDSALYLCASSLVNSQETQYFGPGTRLLVL.